Each of the 16 T cell receptor beta chains below was sequenced from the same sample in a study of control samples from healthy donors and cancer patients. Only in-frame clones appear in the TCRdb table, and some are missing; sequencing was by immunoSEQ multiplex PCR. The data contain more than 150,000 clones, 90% to 95% of them singletons. Sequences were obtained from blood. The source is a man between 18 and 35 years old in good health.

This chain joins TRBV5-1 and TRBJ2-3, with D perhaps given as TRBD1 or TRBD2 (6 bases each). There are 17 residues in the CDR3. Germline CDR1 is SGHRS and CDR2 is YFSETQ. V was pared by 2 bases and J by 8 bases, with 24 bases between. CDR3 residues: CASSLAGGPTPEATQYF. The CDR3 DNA reads as TGCGCCAGCAGCTTAGCCGGGGGCCCTACCCCGGAGGCTACGCAGTATTTT. Full variable domain (rest looked up from reference TRBV5-1 and TRBJ2-3): KAGVTQTPRYLIKTRGQQVTLSCSPISGHRSVSWYQQTPGQGLQFLFEYFSETQRNKGNFPGRFSGRQFSNSRSEMNVSTLELGDSALYLCASSLAGGPTPEATQYFGPGTRLTVL.

The chain carries TRBV2 and TRBJ1-5; 8 bases line up with TRBD1. After removal of 8 bases from V and 2 bases from J, the junction contained 14 bases not matched to a gene. Germline CDR1 SNHLY, CDR2 FYNNEI. The CDR3 runs 17 residues. In DNA form, the CDR3 reads TGTGCCAGCGACCGGCAGGGGGCAGGGGTTGGCAATCAGCCCCAGCATTTT. Translated: CASDRQGAGVGNQPQHF.

The chain has TRBV5-1 and TRBJ1-1; a weak D match, TRBD1 (5 bases). Trimming took off 7 bases at V and 0 bases at J, with 13 bases between the two ends. The CDR3 extends over 14 amino acids. Germline CDR1 SGHRS, CDR2 YFSETQ. The chain's CDR3 is CASQNGGMNTEAFF. CDR3 bases: TGCGCCAGCCAAAACGGGGGGATGAACACTGAAGCTTTCTTT.

In its sample, this clone was seen once. This chain connects TRBV30 to TRBJ1-2, with 10 bases identical to TRBD1. V lost 3 bases to trimming and J lost 8 bases; unmatched junction nucleotides: 15. Per germline, CDR1 GTSNPN and CDR2 SVGIG (reference sequence). The CDR3 totals 16 residues. The CDR3 DNA follows: TGTGCCTGGAGGACCGCCGGGACAGGGGTTATTCGGGGCTACACCTTC. Translation: CAWRTAGTGVIRGYTF. Drawing the rest from reference TRBV30 and TRBJ1-2, the complete variable domain is SQTIHQWPATLVQPVGSPLSLECTVEGTSNPNLYWYRQAAGRGLQLLFYSVGIGQISSEVPQNLSASRPQDRQFILSSKKLLLSDSGFYLCAWRTAGTGVIRGYTFGSGTRLTVV.

The V gene is TRBV7-8, the J gene TRBJ2-1, with D unresolved. CDR1 is SGHVS, CDR2 FQNEAQ, per germline. The CDR3 has 14 amino acids. V was trimmed by 5 bases and J by 4 bases, leaving 12 bases between them. The CDR3 DNA is TGTGCCAGCAGCCTCTCGGCCCTATACAATGAGCAGTTCTTC. Its translation: CASSLSALYNEQFF.

J is TRBJ1-3 and V is TRBV13, with D possibly matching TRBD1 (5 bases). Trimming took off 5 bases at V and 0 bases at J, with 14 bases between the two ends. This CDR3 region has 16 residues. CDR1 and CDR2 (germline): PRHDT, FYEKMQ (reference sequence). The CDR3: CASSQSGRTSGNTIYF. The CDR3 bases are TGTGCCAGCAGCCAGTCGGGACGGACCTCTGGAAACACCATATATTTT.

The CDR3 nucleotides are TGTGCCAGCAGCCAAACAGGGGGTCTCTACAATGAGCAGTTCTTC. Amino acids: CASSQTGGLYNEQFF. V is TRBV3-1 (or the pseudogene TRBV3-2) and J is TRBJ2-1; TRBD1 agrees at 8 bases. V dropped 2 bases and J dropped 3; count of bases not matched to a gene: 3. Germline CDR1 reads LGHDT; CDR2 reads YNNKEL (reference sequence). The CDR3 is made up of 15 amino acids.

This chain joins TRBV28 and TRBJ1-6; no clear D gene. V lost 2 bases, J lost 6 bases, and 8 bases lay in between. Germline V gene sequence: CDR1 MDHEN, CDR2 SYDVKM. The CDR3 has 14 amino acids. The CDR3 loop reads CASSLGGSNSPLHF. The CDR3 DNA reads TGTGCCAGCAGTTTAGGAGGCAGTAATTCACCCCTCCACTTT. Full variable domain (outside the CDR3, taken from reference TRBV28 and TRBJ1-6): DVKVTQSSRYLVKRTGEKVFLECVQDMDHENMFWYRQDPGLGLRLIYFSYDVKMKEKGDIPEGYSVSREKKERFSLILESASTNQTSMYLCASSLGGSNSPLHFGNGTRLTVT.

V and J are TRBV19 and TRBJ2-1; TRBD2 aligns across 8 bases. CDR1 is LNHDA, CDR2 SQIVND, per germline (reference sequence). This CDR3 comprises 11 residues. Losses at the gene ends were 7 bases for V and 7 bases for J; bases not matched to a gene: 0. The CDR3: CASKRGNEQFF. CDR3 nucleotide sequence: TGTGCCAGTAAGCGGGGGAATGAGCAGTTCTTC.

The chain links TRBV19 to TRBJ2-7; 8 positions match TRBD1. CDR1 is LNHDA and CDR2 is SQIVND in the germline V gene (reference sequence). The CDR3 extends over 14 amino acids. The J segment lost 2 bases and the V segment lost 5 bases, leaving 5 bases of the junction unmatched. The CDR3, as DNA: TGTGCCAGTAGTCCCGGGACAGGCCCCTACGAGCAGTACTTC. Translating gives CASSPGTGPYEQYF.

V is TRBV28 and J is TRBJ2-7, with D possibly called TRBD1 or TRBD2 (5 bases each). Germline CDR1 and CDR2: MDHEN and SYDVKM. The V end was cut by 4 bases, the J end by 2 bases, with 12 bases between. The CDR3 loop spans 14 amino acids. The CDR3 DNA reads as TGTGCCAGCAGTTCCCGGGACGGAACCTACGAGCAGTACTTC. It translates to CASSSRDGTYEQYF.

This rearrangement joins TRBV6-1 to TRBJ1-5, with TRBD1 as a possible D gene (6 bases). The germline V gene has CDR1 MNHNS and CDR2 SASEGT. Trimming took 3 bases from V and 3 from J, leaving 15 bases between them. The CDR3 runs 16 residues. The CDR3 nucleotides read TGTGCCAGCAGTGATATCAGGGGATGGGCCAATCAGCCCCAGCATTTT. Its protein is CASSDIRGWANQPQHF.

CDR3 region: CAISVASGGQETQYF. Written as DNA, the CDR3 is TGTGCCATCAGTGTAGCTAGCGGGGGGCAAGAGACCCAGTACTTC. The chain links TRBV10-3 to TRBJ2-5, with 11 nucleotides matching TRBD2. CDR1 and CDR2 (germline): ENHRY, SYGVKD. V shed 4 bases, J shed 2 bases, and the junction held 3 bases outside the gene matches. The CDR3 is 15 residues long.

The chain joins TRBV10-1 to TRBJ1-1, with D unresolved. The CDR3 length is 17 residues. The germline V gene has CDR1 WNHNN and CDR2 SYGVQD (reference sequence). V lost 6 bases to trimming and J lost 3 bases, with 23 bases between them. The CDR3 DNA follows: TGCGCCAGCAGACGAGCCGCCGGACGGCCGAGGTACACTGAAGCTTTCTTT. This gives the protein CASRRAAGRPRYTEAFF.

A single count supports this clone. The chain combines TRBV2 with TRBJ1-2; 7 bases match TRBD1. This CDR3 is built from 14 residues. V lost 4 bases and J lost 6; bases outside the gene matches: 8. Germline values: CDR1 SNHLY, CDR2 FYNNEI. The CDR3 is CASSVKGAGDGYTF. The CDR3 DNA follows: TGTGCCAGCAGTGTAAAGGGGGCAGGAGATGGCTACACCTTC.

The chain joins TRBV6-5 to TRBJ2-7; D uncertain. CDR1 is MNHEY, CDR2 SVGAGI, per germline. V shed 4 bases and J shed 1 base, with 8 bases lying between them. The CDR3 totals 13 residues. The CDR3 loop is CASSLTLSYEQYF. The CDR3 DNA is TGTGCCAGCAGTTTGACACTTTCCTACGAGCAGTACTTC.